This TCR beta chain came from a study of cytomegalovirus exposure and HLA in healthy donors. Profiled with immunoSEQ multiplex PCR; TCRdb holds only in-frame clones, not every one. The sample comprises some 90,000 clones, roughly 87% of which are singletons, and about 6.5% rests with the top ten. The V gene's germline CDR1 is SGHTA and CDR2 FQGTGA. This CDR3 has 15 residues. Trimming cost V 0 bases and J 0 bases, with 6 bases left between them. Material: PBMCs. V usage is TRBV7-3 and J usage is TRBJ2-1; D remains unclear. The source is a man aged 18 to 29 in good health and CMV-seropositive. The CDR3 spells CASSLTRSSYNEQFF. CDR3 nucleotide sequence: TGTGCCAGCAGCTTAACTAGGAGCTCCTACAATGAGCAGTTCTTC.